This passage covers 7 T cell receptor beta chains from one sample sequenced in a study of T cell changes during pregnancy in multiple sclerosis. This table comes from immunoSEQ multiplex PCR, and its TCRdb copy is limited to in-frame clones, with some not included. Of some 49,000 clones listed, roughly 90% are singletons. The sequences come from peripheral blood, collected after pregnancy. The source of these receptors is a female donor in good health, enrolled as a control in a pregnancy study.

As to this clone: The junction and the germline gene differ at one end; a read error may be behind it. The V gene is TRBV5-1, the J gene TRBJ2-6, with a possible D match to TRBD1 (6 bases). The CDR3 extends over 19 amino acids. From germline, CDR1 is SGHRS and CDR2 YFSETQ. CDR3 amino acids: CASSLAVTGLGTGANVLTF. CDR3 in DNA: TGCGCTAGCAGCTTGGCGGTTACAGGGTTAGGGACTGGGGCCAACGTCCTGACTTTC.

This chain joins TRBV7-2 and TRBJ1-3; 9 bases are shared with TRBD1. Looked up from germline, CDR1 is SGHTA and CDR2 is FQGNSA. This CDR3 spans 15 amino acids. The junction had 7 bases not matched to a gene; V was cut back by 6 bases and J by 4 bases. The CDR3, as DNA: TGTGCCAGCAGTCCGATCACAGGGGGCGGAAACACCATATATTTT. Translated, it gives CASSPITGGGNTIYF.

The rearrangement uses TRBV27 and TRBJ1-2; 11 bases are a match to TRBD1. V lost 6 bases and J lost 7; bases outside the gene matches: 13. The CDR3 runs 16 residues. Germline lookup yields CDR1 MNHEY and CDR2 SMNVEV (reference sequence). In nucleotides, the CDR3 is TGTGCCAGCAGCCCAGGGTGGACAGGGGGCTTAGGTGGCTACACCTTC. Translating it yields CASSPGWTGGLGGYTF.

The chain uses TRBV9 and TRBJ2-1; 8 nucleotides line up with TRBD1. The CDR3 is made up of 15 amino acids. The junction had 7 bases not matched to a gene; V was cut back by 4 bases and J by 4 bases. Germline V lookup: CDR1 SGDLS, CDR2 YYNGEE. As DNA, the CDR3 is TGTGCCAGCAGCTTCCCGAGACAGGGGTACAATGAGCAGTTCTTC. It yields the protein CASSFPRQGYNEQFF.

The rearrangement links TRBV28 to TRBJ1-2; D is unresolved. In germline, CDR1 is MDHEN, CDR2 SYDVKM. V gave up 3 bases and J gave up 2 bases, with 7 bases separating them. The CDR3 consists of 13 residues. The CDR3 loop reads CASSLGGNYGYTF. CDR3 coding DNA: TGTGCCAGCAGTTTGGGAGGGAACTATGGCTACACCTTC.

This clone appeared once. J is TRBJ1-1 and V is TRBV9, with a possible D match to TRBD1 (5 bases). Looked up from germline, CDR1 is SGDLS and CDR2 is YYNGEE. Trimming shortened V by 3 bases and J by 13 bases, and 22 bases separated the two germline ends. The CDR3 is 14 residues long. The CDR3 coding sequence is TGTGCCAGCAGCGCGGACAAGTACACGGACGTTTTTTTCTTT. This gives the protein CASSADKYTDVFFF.

Concerning this clone: The junction departs from the called germline gene at one end, perhaps through a read error. J is TRBJ2-7 and V is TRBV15; D possibly corresponds to TRBD1 (7 bases). Germline CDR1 is LNHNV and CDR2 is YYDKDF (reference sequence). This CDR3 region has 15 residues. CDR3: CAISRLGGTVSEQYF. The CDR3 bases are TGTGCCATCAGCAGGTTGGGCGGGACAGTGAGCGAGCAGTACTTC.